This T cell receptor beta chain emerged from a study of T cell responses to AZD1222 COVID-19 vaccine. Study overall: Second-dose recipients at about 4 or about 12 weeks were treated as one pooled group.

Measured with immunoSEQ multiplex PCR; TCRdb has only the in-frame clones, and not every one. The sample contains roughly 120,000 clones, roughly four fifths of which appear only once. This receptor was obtained from an adult in good health. The sequencing used peripheral blood, collected on day 0 of AZD1222 vaccination.

In DNA, the CDR3 is TGTGCCAGCCCGAAGCAGACTAGGCAAGAGACCCAGTACTTC. Translated: CASPKQTRQETQYF. V is TRBV7-3 and J is TRBJ2-5, with a weak D call TRBD2 (6 bases). Trimming shortened V by 8 bases and J by 2 bases, and 15 bases separated the two germline ends. There are 14 residues in the CDR3. Per the germline V gene, CDR1 is SGHTA and CDR2 is FQGTGA.